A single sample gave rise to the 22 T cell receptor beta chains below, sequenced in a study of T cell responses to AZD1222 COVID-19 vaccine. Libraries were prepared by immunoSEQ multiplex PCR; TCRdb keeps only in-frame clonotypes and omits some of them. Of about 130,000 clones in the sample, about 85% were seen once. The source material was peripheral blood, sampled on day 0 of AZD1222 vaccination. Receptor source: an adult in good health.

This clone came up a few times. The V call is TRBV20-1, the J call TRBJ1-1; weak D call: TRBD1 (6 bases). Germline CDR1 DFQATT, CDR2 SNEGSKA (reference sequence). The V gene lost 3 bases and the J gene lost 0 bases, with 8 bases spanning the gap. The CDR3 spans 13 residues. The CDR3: CSASGQLNTEAFF. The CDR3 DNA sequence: TGCAGTGCTAGTGGACAGTTGAACACTGAAGCTTTCTTT.

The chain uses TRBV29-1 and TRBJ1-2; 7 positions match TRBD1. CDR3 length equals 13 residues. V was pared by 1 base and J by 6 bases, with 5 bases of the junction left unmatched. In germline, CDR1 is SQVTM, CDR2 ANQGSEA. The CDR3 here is CSVEVRRGDGYTF. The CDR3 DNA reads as TGCAGCGTTGAAGTCCGCAGGGGGGATGGCTACACCTTC.

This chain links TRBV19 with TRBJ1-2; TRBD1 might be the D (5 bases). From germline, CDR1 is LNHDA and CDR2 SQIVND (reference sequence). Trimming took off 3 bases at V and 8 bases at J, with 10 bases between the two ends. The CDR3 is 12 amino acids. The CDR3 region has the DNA TGTGCCAGTAGTATGCAGGGCGGGGGCTACACCTTC. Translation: CASSMQGGGYTF.

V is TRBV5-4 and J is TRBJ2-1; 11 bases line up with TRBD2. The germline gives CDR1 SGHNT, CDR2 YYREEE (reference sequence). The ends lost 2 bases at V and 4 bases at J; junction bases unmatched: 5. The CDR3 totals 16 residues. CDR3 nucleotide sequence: TGTGCCAGCAGCTTCGGAGCTAGCGGGGGGTACAATGAGCAGTTCTTC. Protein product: CASSFGASGGYNEQFF.

CDR3 nucleotides: TGTGCCAGCAGCCAAACAGGGAATTCACCCCTCCACTTT. This gives the protein CASSQTGNSPLHF. The rearrangement joins TRBV3-1 (or the pseudogene TRBV3-2) to TRBJ1-6; TRBD1 might be the D (6 bases). The CDR3 runs 13 residues. V was pared by 2 bases and J by 7 bases, with 6 bases between. From germline, CDR1 is LGHDT and CDR2 YNNKEL (reference sequence).

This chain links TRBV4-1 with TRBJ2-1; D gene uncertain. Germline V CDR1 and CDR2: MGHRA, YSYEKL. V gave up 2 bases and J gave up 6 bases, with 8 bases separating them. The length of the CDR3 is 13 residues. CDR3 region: CASSQRSLNEQFF. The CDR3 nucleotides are TGCGCCAGCAGCCAACGGTCGCTCAATGAGCAGTTCTTC.

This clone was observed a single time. In DNA form, the CDR3 reads TGTGCCAGCAGCAGACAGATGAACACTGAAGCTTTCTTT. Its protein product is CASSRQMNTEAFF. This rearrangement joins TRBV7-3 to TRBJ1-1; D might be TRBD1 (5 bases). The V end was cut by 5 bases, the J end by 0 bases, with 7 bases between. Per the germline V gene, CDR1 is SGHTA and CDR2 is FQGTGA. The CDR3 runs to 13 residues.

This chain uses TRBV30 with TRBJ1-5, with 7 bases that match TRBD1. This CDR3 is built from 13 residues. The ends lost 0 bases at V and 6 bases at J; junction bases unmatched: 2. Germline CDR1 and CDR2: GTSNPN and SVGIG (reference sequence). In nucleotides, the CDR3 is TGTGCCTGGAGTGTAAGGACAGGTCAGCCCCAGCATTTT. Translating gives CAWSVRTGQPQHF.

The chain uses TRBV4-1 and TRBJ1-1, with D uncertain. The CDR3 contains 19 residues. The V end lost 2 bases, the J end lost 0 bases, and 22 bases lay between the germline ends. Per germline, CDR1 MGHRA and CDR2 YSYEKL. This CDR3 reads CASSQPGRVKGRMNTEAFF. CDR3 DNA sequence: TGCGCCAGCAGCCAACCCGGCCGAGTGAAAGGAAGGATGAACACTGAAGCTTTCTTT.

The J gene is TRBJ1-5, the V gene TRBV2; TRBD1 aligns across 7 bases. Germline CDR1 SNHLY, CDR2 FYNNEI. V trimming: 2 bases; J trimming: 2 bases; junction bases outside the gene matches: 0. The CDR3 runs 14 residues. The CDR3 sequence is CASSEQGGNQPQHF. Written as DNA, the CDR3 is TGTGCCAGCAGTGAACAGGGGGGCAATCAGCCCCAGCATTTT.

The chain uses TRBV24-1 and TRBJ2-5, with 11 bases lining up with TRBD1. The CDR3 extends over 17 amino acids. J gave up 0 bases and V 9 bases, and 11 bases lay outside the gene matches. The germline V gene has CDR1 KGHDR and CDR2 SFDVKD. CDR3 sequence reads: CATAIKSGQGDQETQYF. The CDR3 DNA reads TGTGCCACCGCAATAAAATCGGGACAGGGGGACCAAGAGACCCAGTACTTC.

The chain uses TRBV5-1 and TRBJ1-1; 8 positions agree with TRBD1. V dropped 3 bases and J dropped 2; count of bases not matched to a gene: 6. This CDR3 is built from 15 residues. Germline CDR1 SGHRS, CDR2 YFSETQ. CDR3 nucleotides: TGCGCCAGCAGCTGGGGACAGGCGACCAACACTGAAGCTTTCTTT. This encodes CASSWGQATNTEAFF.

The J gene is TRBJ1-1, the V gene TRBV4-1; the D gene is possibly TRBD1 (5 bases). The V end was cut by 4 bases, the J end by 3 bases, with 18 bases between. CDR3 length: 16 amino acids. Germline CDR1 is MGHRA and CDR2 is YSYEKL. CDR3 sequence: CASSRGTGGPDTEAFF. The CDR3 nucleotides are TGCGCCAGCAGCCGAGGTACAGGTGGCCCGGACACTGAAGCTTTCTTT.

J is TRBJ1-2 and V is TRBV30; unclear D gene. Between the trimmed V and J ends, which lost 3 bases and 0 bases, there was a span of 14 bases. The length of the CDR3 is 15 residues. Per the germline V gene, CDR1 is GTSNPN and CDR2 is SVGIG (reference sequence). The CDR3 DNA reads TGTGCCTGGAGCCGAGGTAGGGAGGCTAACTATGGCTACACCTTC. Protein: CAWSRGREANYGYTF.

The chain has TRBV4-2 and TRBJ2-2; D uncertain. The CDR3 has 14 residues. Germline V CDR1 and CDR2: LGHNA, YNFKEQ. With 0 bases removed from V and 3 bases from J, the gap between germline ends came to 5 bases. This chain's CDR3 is CASSQDGYTGELFF. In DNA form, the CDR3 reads TGTGCCAGCAGCCAAGATGGGTACACCGGGGAGCTGTTTTTT.

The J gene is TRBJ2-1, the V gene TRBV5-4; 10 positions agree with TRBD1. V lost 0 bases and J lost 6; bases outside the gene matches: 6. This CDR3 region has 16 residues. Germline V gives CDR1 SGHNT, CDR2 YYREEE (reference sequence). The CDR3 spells CASSLGDRGNGNEQFF. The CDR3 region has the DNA TGTGCCAGCAGCTTGGGGGACAGGGGAAACGGCAATGAGCAGTTCTTC.

The CDR3 nucleotides read TGTGCCACCAGCCAACGGGACTTGGGTTCACCCCTCCACTTT. Amino acid sequence: CATSQRDLGSPLHF. The gene calls are TRBV15 and TRBJ1-6, with D possibly matching TRBD1 (5 bases). This CDR3 has 14 amino acids. Per the germline V gene, CDR1 is LNHNV and CDR2 is YYDKDF (reference sequence). V gave up 5 bases and J gave up 9 bases, with 14 bases separating them.

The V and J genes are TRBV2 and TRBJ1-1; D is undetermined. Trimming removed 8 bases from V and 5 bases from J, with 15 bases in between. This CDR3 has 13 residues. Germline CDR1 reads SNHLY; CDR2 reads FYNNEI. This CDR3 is CASPRSGETEAFF. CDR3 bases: TGTGCCAGCCCCCGGAGTGGGGAAACTGAAGCTTTCTTT.

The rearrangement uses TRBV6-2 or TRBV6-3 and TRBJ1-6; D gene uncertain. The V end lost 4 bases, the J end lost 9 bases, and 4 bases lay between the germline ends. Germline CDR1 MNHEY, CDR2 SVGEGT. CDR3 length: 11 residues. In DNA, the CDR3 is TGTGCCAGCAGTTTCGGTTCACCCCTCCACTTT. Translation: CASSFGSPLHF.

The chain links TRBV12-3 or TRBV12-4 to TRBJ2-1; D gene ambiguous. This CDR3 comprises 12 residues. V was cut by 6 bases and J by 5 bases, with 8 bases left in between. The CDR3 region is CASRGFDNEQFF. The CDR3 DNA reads TGTGCCAGCAGGGGGTTCGACAATGAGCAGTTCTTC.

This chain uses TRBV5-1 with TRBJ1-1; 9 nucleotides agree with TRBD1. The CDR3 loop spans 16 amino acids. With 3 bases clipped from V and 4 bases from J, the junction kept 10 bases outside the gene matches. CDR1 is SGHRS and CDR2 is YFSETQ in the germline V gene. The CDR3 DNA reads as TGCGCCAGCAGCTATTCCTGGGACAGGGTATTCACTGAAGCTTTCTTT. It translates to CASSYSWDRVFTEAFF.

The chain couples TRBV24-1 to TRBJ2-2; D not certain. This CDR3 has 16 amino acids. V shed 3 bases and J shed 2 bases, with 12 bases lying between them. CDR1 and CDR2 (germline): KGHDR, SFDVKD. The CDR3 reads CATSDPSGPNTGELFF. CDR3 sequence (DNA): TGTGCCACCAGTGATCCCTCCGGACCTAACACCGGGGAGCTGTTTTTT.